The rows below give T cell receptor beta chains drawn from one sample of a study of untreated major depressive disorder. Produced via immunoSEQ multiplex PCR; TCRdb's table is partial and in-frame only. Among some 27,000 clones listed, about 89% were seen once. What was sequenced was CD4+ T cells from PBMCs. The receptors were sampled from a woman younger than 45 with major depressive disorder. Both conserved end residues are part of each CDR3. D genes are given only for firm matches. Not every row has a clone size; where given, it reads once, few, many or a size class.

v_gene	j_gene	d_gene	abundance	CDR3aa	CDR3nt
TRBV15	TRBJ2-1	NA	NA	CATSFPYNEQFF	TGTGCCACCAGCTTCCCCTACAATGAGCAGTTCTTC
TRBV4-2	TRBJ1-1	NA	NA	CASSQDGARRMNTEAFF	TGTGCCAGCAGCCAAGATGGCGCGAGACGGATGAACACTGAAGCTTTCTTT
TRBV5-1	TRBJ2-3	TRBD2	NA	CASSLTSGREPDTQYF	TGCGCCAGCAGCCTCACTAGCGGGCGGGAGCCAGATACGCAGTATTTT
TRBV5-6	TRBJ1-6	NA	NA	CASSLVGRDSPLHF	TGTGCCAGCAGCTTGGTGGGGAGAGATTCACCCCTCCACTTT
TRBV15	TRBJ1-1	NA	NA	CATSKRGSNTEAFF	TGTGCCACCAGTAAGAGGGGCTCGAACACTGAAGCTTTCTTT
TRBV27	TRBJ1-5	TRBD1	NA	CASRKTGVGRQPQHF	TGTGCCAGCAGGAAAACAGGGGTAGGGAGGCAGCCCCAGCATTTT
TRBV6-1	TRBJ1-5	NA	NA	CASSEATGGGNQPQHF	TGTGCCAGCAGTGAAGCGACTGGGGGGGGCAATCAGCCCCAGCATTTT
TRBV27	TRBJ2-1	TRBD1	NA	CASSSYRDSPYNEQFF	TGTGCCAGCAGCTCGTACCGGGACAGCCCCTACAATGAGCAGTTCTTC
TRBV27	TRBJ2-7	TRBD2	NA	CASSKSPGTSGEQYF	TGTGCCAGCAGCAAGTCCCCCGGGACTAGCGGAGAGCAGTACTTC
TRBV28	TRBJ2-7	TRBD2	NA	CASSSPGRTSGAYYEQYF	TGTGCCAGCAGTTCCCCCGGTCGGACTAGCGGGGCCTACTACGAGCAGTACTTC
TRBV5-1	TRBJ2-7	TRBD2	NA	CASSQTSGAYEQYF	TGCGCCAGCAGCCAGACTAGCGGGGCCTACGAGCAGTACTTC
TRBV7-9	TRBJ2-5	TRBD2	NA	CASSPGAGGRLFTYF	TGTGCCAGCAGCCCAGGAGCGGGGGGCCGCTTGTTTACGTACTTC
TRBV5-4	TRBJ1-2	TRBD1	NA	CASSSRGQGRNYGYTF	TGTGCCAGCAGCTCCCGGGGACAGGGTCGAAACTATGGCTACACCTTC
TRBV2	TRBJ1-3	TRBD1	few	CASSEGQGNSGNTIYF	TGTGCCAGCAGTGAAGGACAGGGGAACTCTGGAAACACCATATATTTT
TRBV18	TRBJ1-2	NA	NA	CASSSGNRRHGYTF	TGTGCCAGCTCATCAGGGAATAGGAGGCATGGCTACACCTTC